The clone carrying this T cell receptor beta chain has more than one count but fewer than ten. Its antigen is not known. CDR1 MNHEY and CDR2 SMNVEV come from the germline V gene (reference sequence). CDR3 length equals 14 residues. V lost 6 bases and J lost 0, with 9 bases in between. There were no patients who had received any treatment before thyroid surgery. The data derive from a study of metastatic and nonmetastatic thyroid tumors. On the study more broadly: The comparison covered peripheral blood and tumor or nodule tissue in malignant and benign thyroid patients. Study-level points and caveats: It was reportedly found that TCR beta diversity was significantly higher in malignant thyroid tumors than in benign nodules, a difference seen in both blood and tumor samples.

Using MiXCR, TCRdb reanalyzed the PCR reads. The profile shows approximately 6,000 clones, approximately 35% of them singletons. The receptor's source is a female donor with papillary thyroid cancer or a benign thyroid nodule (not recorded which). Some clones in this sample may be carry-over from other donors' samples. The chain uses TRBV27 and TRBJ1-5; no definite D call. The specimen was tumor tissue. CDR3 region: CASRTPGSNQPQHF. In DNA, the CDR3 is TGTGCCAGCAGGACACCTGGTAGCAATCAGCCCCAGCATTTT.